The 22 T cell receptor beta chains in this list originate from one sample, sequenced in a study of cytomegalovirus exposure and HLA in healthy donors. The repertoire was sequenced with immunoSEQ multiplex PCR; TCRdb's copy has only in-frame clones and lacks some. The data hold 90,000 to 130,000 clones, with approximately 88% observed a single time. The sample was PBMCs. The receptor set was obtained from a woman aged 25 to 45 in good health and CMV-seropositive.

This CDR3 is CASGEYEQYF. CDR3 nucleotides: TGTGCCAGCGGGGAGTACGAGCAGTACTTC. This sequence joins TRBV28 and TRBJ2-7, with a weak D call TRBD2 (5 bases). Germline-derived CDR1 and CDR2 are MDHEN and SYDVKM. This CDR3 spans 10 amino acids. V was cut by 8 bases and J by 4 bases, with 6 bases left in between.

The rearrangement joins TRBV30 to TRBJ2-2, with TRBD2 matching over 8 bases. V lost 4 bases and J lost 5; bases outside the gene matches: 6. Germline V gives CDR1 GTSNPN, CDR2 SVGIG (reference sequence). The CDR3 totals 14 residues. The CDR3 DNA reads TGTGCCTGGACCCCGCCGGGGGGGACCGGGGAGCTGTTTTTT. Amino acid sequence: CAWTPPGGTGELFF.

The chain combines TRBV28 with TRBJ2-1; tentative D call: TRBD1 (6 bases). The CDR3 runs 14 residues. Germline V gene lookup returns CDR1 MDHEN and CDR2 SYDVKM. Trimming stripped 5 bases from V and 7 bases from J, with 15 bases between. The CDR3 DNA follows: TGTGCCAGCAGTCCCCGGGACATGAAGAATGAGCAGTTCTTC. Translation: CASSPRDMKNEQFF.

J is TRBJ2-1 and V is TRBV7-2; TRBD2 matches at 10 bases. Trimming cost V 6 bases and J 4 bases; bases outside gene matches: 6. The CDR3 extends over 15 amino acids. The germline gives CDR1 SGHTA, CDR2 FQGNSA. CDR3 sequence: CASRQAGGTYNEQFF. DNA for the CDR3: TGTGCCAGCAGGCAAGCGGGGGGGACATACAATGAGCAGTTCTTC.

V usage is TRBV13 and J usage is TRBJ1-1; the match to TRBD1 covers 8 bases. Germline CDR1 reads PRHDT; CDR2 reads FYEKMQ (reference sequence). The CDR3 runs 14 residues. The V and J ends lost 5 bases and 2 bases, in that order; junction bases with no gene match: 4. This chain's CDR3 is CASSPGQGNTEAFF. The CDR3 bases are TGTGCCAGCAGCCCCGGACAGGGAAACACTGAAGCTTTCTTT.

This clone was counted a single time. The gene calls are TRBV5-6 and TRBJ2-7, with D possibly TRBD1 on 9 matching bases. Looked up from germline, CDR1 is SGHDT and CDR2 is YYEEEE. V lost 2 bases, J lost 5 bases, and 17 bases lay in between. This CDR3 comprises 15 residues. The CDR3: CASSFGQGTRDEQYF. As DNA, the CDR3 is TGTGCCAGCAGCTTTGGACAGGGGACTAGGGACGAGCAGTACTTC.

The CDR3 region is CASRRGELTGELFF. The CDR3 bases are TGTGCCAGCAGACGGGGGGAGCTTACCGGGGAGCTGTTTTTT. V is TRBV2 and J is TRBJ2-2; 7 bases are a match to TRBD2. From germline, CDR1 is SNHLY and CDR2 FYNNEI. The CDR3 runs to 14 residues. V lost 6 bases and J lost 5; bases outside the gene matches: 6.

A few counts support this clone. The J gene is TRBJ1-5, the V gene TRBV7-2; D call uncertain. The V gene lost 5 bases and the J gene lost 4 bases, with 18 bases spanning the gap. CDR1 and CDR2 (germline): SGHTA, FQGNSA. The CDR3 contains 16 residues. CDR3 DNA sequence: TGTGCCAGCAGCGAAGGAGGTGGGAGGGTGAATCAGCCCCAGCATTTT. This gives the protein CASSEGGGRVNQPQHF.

The CDR3 sequence is CASSPIPPRQGNQPQHF. In nucleotides, the CDR3 is TGTGCCAGCAGTCCAATACCCCCCCGGCAGGGTAATCAGCCCCAGCATTTT. The gene calls are TRBV28 and TRBJ1-5; possibly TRBD1 for D (5 bases). V was shortened by 5 bases and J by 4 bases, with 21 bases between the two germline ends. CDR1 is MDHEN, CDR2 SYDVKM, per germline. This CDR3 is built from 17 residues. The full variable domain, in which reference TRBV28 and TRBJ1-5 provide the parts outside the CDR3, is DVKVTQSSRYLVKRTGEKVFLECVQDMDHENMFWYRQDPGLGLRLIYFSYDVKMKEKGDIPEGYSVSREKKERFSLILESASTNQTSMYLCASSPIPPRQGNQPQHFGDGTRLSIL.

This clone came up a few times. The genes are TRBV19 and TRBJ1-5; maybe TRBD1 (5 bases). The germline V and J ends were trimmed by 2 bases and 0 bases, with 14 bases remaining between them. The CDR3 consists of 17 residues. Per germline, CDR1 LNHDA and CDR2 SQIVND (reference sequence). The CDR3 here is CASSIIPRGISNQPQHF. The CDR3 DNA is TGTGCCAGTAGTATAATCCCAAGGGGCATTAGCAATCAGCCCCAGCATTTT.

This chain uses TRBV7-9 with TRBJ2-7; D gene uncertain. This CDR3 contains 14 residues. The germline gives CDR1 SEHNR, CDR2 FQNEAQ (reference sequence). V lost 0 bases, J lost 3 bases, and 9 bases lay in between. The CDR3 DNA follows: TGTGCCAGCAGCTTAGCGATGACAAACTACGAGCAGTACTTC. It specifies CASSLAMTNYEQYF.

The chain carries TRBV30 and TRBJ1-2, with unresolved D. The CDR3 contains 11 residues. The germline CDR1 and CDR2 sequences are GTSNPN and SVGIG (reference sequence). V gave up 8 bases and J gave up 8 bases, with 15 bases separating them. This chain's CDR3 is CAGPGRGGYTF. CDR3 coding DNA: TGTGCCGGCCCCGGGCGAGGGGGCTACACCTTC.

In DNA form, the CDR3 reads TGTGCCAGCAGCTTGGGGGGAGATGAGCAGTTCTTC. Residues: CASSLGGDEQFF. V is TRBV11-3 and J is TRBJ2-1, with D tentatively TRBD2 (6 bases). The length of the CDR3 is 12 residues. V was trimmed by 3 bases and J by 8 bases, leaving 8 bases between them. Germline V CDR1 and CDR2: SGHNT, YENEEA.

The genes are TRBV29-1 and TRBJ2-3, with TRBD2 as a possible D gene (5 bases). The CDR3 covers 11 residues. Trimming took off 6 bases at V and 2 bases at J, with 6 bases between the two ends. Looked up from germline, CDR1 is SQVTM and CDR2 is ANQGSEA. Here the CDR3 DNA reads TGCAGCGTAGACTACACAGATACGCAGTATTTT. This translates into CSVDYTDTQYF.

CDR3 sequence (DNA): TGTGCCAGCAGCCAGTATCAGGGTGATGAGCAGTTCTTC. Amino acids: CASSQYQGDEQFF. The rearrangement links TRBV5-6 to TRBJ2-1, with D possibly TRBD1 on 5 matching bases. The CDR3 is made up of 13 amino acids. In germline, CDR1 is SGHDT, CDR2 YYEEEE. The V and J ends lost 4 bases and 8 bases respectively, with 13 bases between them.

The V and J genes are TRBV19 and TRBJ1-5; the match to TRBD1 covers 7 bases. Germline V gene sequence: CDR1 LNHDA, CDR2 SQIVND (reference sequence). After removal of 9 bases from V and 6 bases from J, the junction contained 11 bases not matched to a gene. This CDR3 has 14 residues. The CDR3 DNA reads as TGTGCCAGCAAGACAGGGTACGCGGCTCAGCCCCAGCATTTT. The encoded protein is CASKTGYAAQPQHF.

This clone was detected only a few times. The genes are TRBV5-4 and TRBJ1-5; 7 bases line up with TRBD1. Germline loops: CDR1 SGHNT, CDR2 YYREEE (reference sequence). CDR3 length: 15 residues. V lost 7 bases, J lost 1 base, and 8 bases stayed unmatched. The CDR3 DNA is TGTGCCAGCCCAGGGGGTCGGGAAAGCAATCAGCCCCAGCATTTT. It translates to CASPGGRESNQPQHF. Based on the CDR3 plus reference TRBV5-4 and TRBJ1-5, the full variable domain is ETGVTQSPTHLIKTRGQQVTLRCSSQSGHNTVSWYQQALGQGPQFIFQYYREEENGRGNFPPRFSGLQFPNYSSELNVNALELDDSALYLCASPGGRESNQPQHFGDGTRLSIL.

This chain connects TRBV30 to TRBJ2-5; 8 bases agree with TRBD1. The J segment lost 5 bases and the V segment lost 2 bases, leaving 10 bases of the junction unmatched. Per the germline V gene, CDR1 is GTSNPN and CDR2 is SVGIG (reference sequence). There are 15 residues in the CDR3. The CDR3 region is CAWSPRQGAVETQYF. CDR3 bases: TGTGCCTGGAGTCCTCGCCAGGGGGCTGTGGAGACCCAGTACTTC. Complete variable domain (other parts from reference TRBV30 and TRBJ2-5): SQTIHQWPATLVQPVGSPLSLECTVEGTSNPNLYWYRQAAGRGLQLLFYSVGIGQISSEVPQNLSASRPQDRQFILSSKKLLLSDSGFYLCAWSPRQGAVETQYFGPGTRLLVL.

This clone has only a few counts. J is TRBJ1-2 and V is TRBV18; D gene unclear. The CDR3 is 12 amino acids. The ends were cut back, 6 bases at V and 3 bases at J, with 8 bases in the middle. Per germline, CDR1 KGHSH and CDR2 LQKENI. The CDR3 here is CASSVDYYGYTF. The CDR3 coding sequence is TGTGCCAGCTCCGTTGACTACTATGGCTACACCTTC.

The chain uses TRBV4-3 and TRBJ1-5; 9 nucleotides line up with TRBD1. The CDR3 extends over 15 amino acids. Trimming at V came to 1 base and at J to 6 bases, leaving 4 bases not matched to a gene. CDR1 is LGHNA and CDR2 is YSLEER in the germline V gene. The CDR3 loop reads CASSQGTGGGQPQHF. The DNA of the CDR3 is TGCGCCAGCAGCCAAGGAACAGGGGGCGGTCAGCCCCAGCATTTT.

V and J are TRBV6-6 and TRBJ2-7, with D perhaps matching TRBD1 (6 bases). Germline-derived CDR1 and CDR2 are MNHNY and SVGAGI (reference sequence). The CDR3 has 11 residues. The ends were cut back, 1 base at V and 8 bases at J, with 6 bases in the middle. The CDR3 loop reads CASSYWDKQYF. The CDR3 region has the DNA TGTGCCAGCAGTTACTGGGACAAGCAGTACTTC.

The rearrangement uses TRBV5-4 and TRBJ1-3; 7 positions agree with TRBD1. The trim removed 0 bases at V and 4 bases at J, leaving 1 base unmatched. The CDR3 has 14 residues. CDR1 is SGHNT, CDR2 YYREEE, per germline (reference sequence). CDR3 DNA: TGTGCCAGCAGCTTGGGAGGGGGCGGAAACACCATATATTTT. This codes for CASSLGGGGNTIYF. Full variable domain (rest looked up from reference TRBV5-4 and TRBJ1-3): ETGVTQSPTHLIKTRGQQVTLRCSSQSGHNTVSWYQQALGQGPQFIFQYYREEENGRGNFPPRFSGLQFPNYSSELNVNALELDDSALYLCASSLGGGGNTIYFGEGSWLTVV.